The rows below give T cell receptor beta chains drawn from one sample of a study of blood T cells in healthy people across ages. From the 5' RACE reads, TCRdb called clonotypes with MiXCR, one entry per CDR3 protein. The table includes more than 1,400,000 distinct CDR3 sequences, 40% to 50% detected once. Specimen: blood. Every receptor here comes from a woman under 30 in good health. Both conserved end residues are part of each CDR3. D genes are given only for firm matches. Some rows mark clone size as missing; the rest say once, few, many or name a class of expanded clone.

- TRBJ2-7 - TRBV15 TGTGCCACCAGCAGACTTCTCGACCCCTACGAGCAGTACTTC CATSRLLDPYEQYF
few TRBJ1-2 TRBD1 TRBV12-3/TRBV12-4 TGTGCCAGCAGCCCCCGGGACAGGGGGTGGTATGGCTACACCTTC CASSPRDRGWYGYTF
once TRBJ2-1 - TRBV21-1 TGTGTCAGCAGCAAAAACCCCTCCAGTCGTGAGCAGTTCTTC CVSSKNPSSREQFF
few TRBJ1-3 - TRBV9 TGTGCCAGCAGCGTAGTGGGTTCTGGAAACACCATATATTTT CASSVVGSGNTIYF
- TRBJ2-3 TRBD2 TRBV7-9 TGTGCCAGCAGCTTAGCGCGGCCTAGCGGTTTGTCAGATACGCAGTATTTT CASSLARPSGLSDTQYF
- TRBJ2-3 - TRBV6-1 TGTGCCAGCAGTGAAGATGGGGGGAACACAGATACGCAGTATTTT CASSEDGGNTDTQYF
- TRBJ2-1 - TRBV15 TGTGCCACCAGCAGAGTTCCCAGACAGGTGAACAATGAGCAGTTCTTC CATSRVPRQVNNEQFF
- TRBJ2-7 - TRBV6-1 TGTGCCAGCAGTGAACGACAACCGAGCTCCTACGAGCAGTACTTC CASSERQPSSYEQYF
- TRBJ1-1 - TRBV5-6 TGTGCCAGCAGCTTCGCCTTCCCGGTCGGGTCGGGCACTGAAGCTTTCTTT CASSFAFPVGSGTEAFF
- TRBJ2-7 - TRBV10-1 TGCGCCAGCAGTGAGATCCAGAGCTCCTACGAGCAGTACTTC CASSEIQSSYEQYF
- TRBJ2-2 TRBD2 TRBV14 TGTGCCAGCAGCCAAGCGCGCGGGAGGGCCGTAGGCGGGGAGCTGTTTTTT CASSQARGRAVGGELFF
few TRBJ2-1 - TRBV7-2 TGTGCCAGCAGCTTATCTCACGGTGAGAATGAGCAGTTCTTC CASSLSHGENEQFF
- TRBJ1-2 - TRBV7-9 TGTGCCAGCAGCTATACCTCACGGGATGGCTATGGCTACACCTTC CASSYTSRDGYGYTF
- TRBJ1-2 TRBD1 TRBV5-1 TGCGCCAGCAGCTCACATGGACAGGGACGAGGCTACACCTTC CASSSHGQGRGYTF
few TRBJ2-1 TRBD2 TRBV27 TGTGCCAGCAGTTTACGTTGGACTAGCGGGGATAGCTCCTACAATGAGCAGTTCTTC CASSLRWTSGDSSYNEQFF
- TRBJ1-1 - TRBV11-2 TGTGCCAGCAGCCCTCGGGGACGCCAAGACACTGAAGCTTTCTTT CASSPRGRQDTEAFF
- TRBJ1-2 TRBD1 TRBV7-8 TGTGCCAGCAGCCACGGGACAGGGGCTGGGAACTATGGCTACACCTTC CASSHGTGAGNYGYTF
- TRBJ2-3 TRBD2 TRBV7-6 TGTGCCAGCAGCCCTAGCGGGAGTCCCCCAGATACGCAGTATTTT CASSPSGSPPDTQYF
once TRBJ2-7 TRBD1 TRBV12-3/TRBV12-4 TGTGCCAGCAGTTTTGCCTTTGGACAGGATTCCTCCTACGAGCAGTACTTC CASSFAFGQDSSYEQYF
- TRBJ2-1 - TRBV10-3 TGTGCCATCAGTTGGTCCCGGGAGCAGTTCTTC CAISWSREQFF
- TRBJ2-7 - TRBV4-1 TGCGCCGGCAGCCGGGTGACTAGTAAGAGCGACGAGCAGTACTTC CAGSRVTSKSDEQYF
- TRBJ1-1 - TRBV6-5 TGTGCCAGCAGTTATAATCGCGGAGGGGACACTGAAGCTTTCTTT CASSYNRGGDTEAFF
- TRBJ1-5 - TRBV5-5 TGTGCCAGCAGCTTCTCCCCGGGACAAAGCAATCAGCCCCAGCATTTT CASSFSPGQSNQPQHF
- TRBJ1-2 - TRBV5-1 TGCGCCAGCACTCGGGGCACCGGGGCCTCGGATCCCTATGGCTACACCTTC CASTRGTGASDPYGYTF
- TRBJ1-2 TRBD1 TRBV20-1 TGCAGTGCTCAGGGGGCCAGGGCTGGCTACACCTTC CSAQGARAGYTF
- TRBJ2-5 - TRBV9 TGTGCCAGCAGCGTAGGCTCGAGTGGTGAGACCCAGTACTTC CASSVGSSGETQYF
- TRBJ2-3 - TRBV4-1 TGCGCCAGCAGCCAAGGAGACAGGTCCGGAGCGCAGTATTTT CASSQGDRSGAQYF
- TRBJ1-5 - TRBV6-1 TGTGCCAGCTATGACAGTAGTCAGCCCCAGCATTTT CASYDSSQPQHF
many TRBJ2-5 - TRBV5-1 TGCGCCAGCAGCTTGGATGGGGAGACCCAGTACTTC CASSLDGETQYF
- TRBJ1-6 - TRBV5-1 TGCGCCAGCAGCGGGACCGGGACGGATAATTCACCCCTCCACTTT CASSGTGTDNSPLHF
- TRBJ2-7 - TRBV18 TGTGCCAGCCGCGGCAGAGCCTACGAGCAGTACTTC CASRGRAYEQYF
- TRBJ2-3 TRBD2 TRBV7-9 TGTGCCAGCAGCAATCTGGGACTAGCGGGGACAGATACGCAGTATTTT CASSNLGLAGTDTQYF
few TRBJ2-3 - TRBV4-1 TGCGCCAGCAGCCAAGGGGCCCTCACAGTAGACGCTACGCAGTATTTT CASSQGALTVDATQYF
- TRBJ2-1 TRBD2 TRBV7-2 TGTGCCAGCAGCGCGACTAGCGGGAGAGGGGGGTTCTTC CASSATSGRGGFF
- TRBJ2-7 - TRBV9 TGTGCCAGCAGCCCCCAGACAAACGACTACGTGCAGTACTTC CASSPQTNDYVQYF
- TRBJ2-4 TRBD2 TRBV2 TGTGCCAGCAGGACTAGCGGGAGTAAAAACATTCAGTACTTC CASRTSGSKNIQYF
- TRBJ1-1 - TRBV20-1 TGCAGTGCTAGAGCCTACCTCGGGGCGGATGAAGCTTTCTTT CSARAYLGADEAFF
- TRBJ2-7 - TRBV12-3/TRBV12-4 TGTGCCAGCAGTTTAGCCCTGGGGGCGCTGGAGCAGTACTTC CASSLALGALEQYF
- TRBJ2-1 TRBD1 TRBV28 TGTGCCAGCAGTTTCGCCCCCTCACAGGGGACCTACAATGAGCAGTTCTTC CASSFAPSQGTYNEQFF
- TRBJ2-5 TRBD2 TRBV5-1 TGCGCCAGCAGCGGTACCGGGACTAGCGGTTCAGAGACCCAGTACTTC CASSGTGTSGSETQYF
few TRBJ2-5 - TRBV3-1 TGTGCCAGCAGCCAATCGGGGGCAGGGACCCAGTACTTC CASSQSGAGTQYF
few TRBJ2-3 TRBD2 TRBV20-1 TGCAGTGCTGCTAGCGGGGCGAATTCTAGAGCCACAGATACGCAGTATTTT CSAASGANSRATDTQYF
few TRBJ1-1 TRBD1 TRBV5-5 TGTGCCAGCAGCGCAGGACAGGGAAGGGTCCGGAAGACTGAAGCTTTCTTT CASSAGQGRVRKTEAFF
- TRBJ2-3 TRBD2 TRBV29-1 TGCAGCGTGTCTCCGGGACTACGCGCCGGAGATACGCAGTATTTT CSVSPGLRAGDTQYF
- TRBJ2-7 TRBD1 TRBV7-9 TGTGCCAGCAGGCCGGGACAGGGGGGCACCTACGAGCAGTACTTC CASRPGQGGTYEQYF